This TCR beta chain was found in a study of shared clonotypes between healthy human individuals. Germline assignment: CDR1 SGHVS and CDR2 FQNEAQ. CDR3 length: 14 amino acids. Trimming pared 0 bases from V and 6 bases from J, leaving 9 bases between. The data were produced by immunoSEQ multiplex PCR, yet TCRdb's version contains in-frame clones alone and is incomplete. In the table there are roughly 2.2 million clones, over 90% of which are singletons. V is TRBV7-8 and J is TRBJ1-5; a weak D match, TRBD1 (6 bases). Sequencing was carried out using naive CD4+ T cells from PBMCs. Specified subset: CD45RA+ positively selected. The sequence was collected from a man in his late teens or twenties in good health. Some clones in this sample may be carry-over from other donors' samples. This CDR3 is CASSLAIGGQPQHF. The CDR3 DNA reads as TGTGCCAGCAGCTTAGCAATAGGGGGTCAGCCCCAGCATTTT.